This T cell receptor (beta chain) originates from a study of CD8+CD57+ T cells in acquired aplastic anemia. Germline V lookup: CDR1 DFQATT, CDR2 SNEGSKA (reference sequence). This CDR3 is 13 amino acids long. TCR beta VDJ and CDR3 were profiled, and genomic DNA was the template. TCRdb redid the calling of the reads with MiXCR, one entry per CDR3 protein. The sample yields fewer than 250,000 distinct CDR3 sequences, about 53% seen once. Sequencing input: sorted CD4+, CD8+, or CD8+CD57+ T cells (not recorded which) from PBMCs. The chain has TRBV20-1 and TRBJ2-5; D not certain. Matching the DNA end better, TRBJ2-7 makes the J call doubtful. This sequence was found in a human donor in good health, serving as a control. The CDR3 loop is CRLQDRLSYEQYF. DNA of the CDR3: TGCCGACTCCAGGACCGCCTTTCCTACGAGCAGTACTTC.